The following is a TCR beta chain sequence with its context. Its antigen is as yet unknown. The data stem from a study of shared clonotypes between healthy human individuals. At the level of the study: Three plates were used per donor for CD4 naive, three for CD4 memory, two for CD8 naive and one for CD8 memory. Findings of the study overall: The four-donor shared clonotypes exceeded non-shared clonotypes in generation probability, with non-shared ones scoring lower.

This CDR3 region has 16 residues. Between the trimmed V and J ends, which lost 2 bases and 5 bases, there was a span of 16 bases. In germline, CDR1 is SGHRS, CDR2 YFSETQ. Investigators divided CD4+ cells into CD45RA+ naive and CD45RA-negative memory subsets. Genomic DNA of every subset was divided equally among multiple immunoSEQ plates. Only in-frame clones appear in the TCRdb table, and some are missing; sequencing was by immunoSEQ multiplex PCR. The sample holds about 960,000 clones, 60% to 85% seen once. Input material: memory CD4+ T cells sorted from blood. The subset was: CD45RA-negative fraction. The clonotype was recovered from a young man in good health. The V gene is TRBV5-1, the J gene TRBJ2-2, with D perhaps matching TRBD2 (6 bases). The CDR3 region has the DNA TGCGCCAGCAGCTTAGGGCTGAAGGAGGGAACCGGGGAGCTGTTTTTT. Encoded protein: CASSLGLKEGTGELFF.